Following are 29 T cell receptor beta chains from one sample sequenced in a study of blood T cell repertoires in COVID-19. This table comes from immunoSEQ multiplex PCR, and its TCRdb copy is limited to in-frame clones, with some not included. Of more than 70,000 clones listed, 85% are singletons. The material sequenced was peripheral blood. Every receptor here comes from a man aged 55 to 70 with acute or convalescent COVID-19.

The rearrangement uses TRBV4-1 and TRBJ1-2; unclear D gene. Trimming stripped 1 base from V and 7 bases from J, with 16 bases between. Germline V gene sequence: CDR1 MGHRA, CDR2 YSYEKL. The CDR3 consists of 15 residues. This CDR3 reads CASSQGVLQVRGYTF. The CDR3 DNA sequence: TGCGCCAGCAGCCAAGGAGTCCTCCAAGTCCGTGGCTACACCTTC.

V gene TRBV7-2 combines with J gene TRBJ1-5; D unresolved. CDR1 and CDR2 (germline): SGHTA, FQGNSA. V was trimmed by 1 base and J by 1 base, leaving 8 bases between them. CDR3 length: 15 residues. The CDR3 is CASSLDPGSNQPQHF. The CDR3 DNA sequence: TGTGCCAGCAGCTTAGATCCGGGGAGCAATCAGCCCCAGCATTTT.

This clone was detected a few times. The chain recombines TRBV6-5 with TRBJ2-1, with 9 bases aligning to TRBD2. With V trimmed by 7 bases and J by 2 bases, 0 bases remained unmatched. The germline gives CDR1 MNHEY, CDR2 SVGAGI. The CDR3 extends over 13 amino acids. The chain's CDR3 is CASKRGAYNEQFF. The CDR3 DNA follows: TGTGCCAGCAAGCGGGGGGCCTACAATGAGCAGTTCTTC.

In nucleotides, the CDR3 is TGTGCCAGCAGCTTTTCCGCCCCAACAGGGAGCTCCTATAATTCACCCCTCCACTTT. It translates to CASSFSAPTGSSYNSPLHF. The chain couples TRBV7-2 to TRBJ1-6; a possible D gene is TRBD1 (6 bases). The CDR3 loop spans 19 amino acids. V lost 3 bases and J 0 bases, leaving 18 bases between the germline ends. Germline V CDR1 and CDR2: SGHTA, FQGNSA.

This chain uses TRBV27 with TRBJ2-7; TRBD1 matches 8 bases. CDR1 MNHEY and CDR2 SMNVEV come from the germline V gene (reference sequence). This CDR3 spans 17 amino acids. Trimming took 0 bases from V and 0 from J; bases not matched to a gene: 7. The CDR3 DNA follows: TGTGCCAGCAGTTTATCGGCAGGGGGCCTGAGCTCCTACGAGCAGTACTTC. It is translated as CASSLSAGGLSSYEQYF.

The chain uses TRBV14 and TRBJ2-1; 8 bases agree with TRBD2. Germline assignment: CDR1 SGHDN and CDR2 FVKESK. There are 14 residues in the CDR3. With V trimmed by 1 base and J by 12 bases, 8 bases remained unmatched. The CDR3 DNA reads as TGTGCCAGCAGCCAAGTTCTAGCGGGCCACGGGCAGTTCTTC. Translated: CASSQVLAGHGQFF.

This clone was seen only a few times. The chain combines TRBV12-3 or TRBV12-4 with TRBJ1-5; D is undetermined. Trimming shortened V by 5 bases and J by 5 bases, and 10 bases separated the two germline ends. CDR3 size: 13 residues. The CDR3, as DNA: TGTGCCAGCAGTCAAGTCGGGGATCAGCCCCAGCATTTT. Its protein product is CASSQVGDQPQHF.

The chain couples TRBV19 to TRBJ1-5, with D perhaps TRBD1 (5 bases). This CDR3 has 16 amino acids. Germline CDR1 LNHDA, CDR2 SQIVND (reference sequence). The V gene lost 4 bases and the J gene lost 0 bases, with 13 bases spanning the gap. The CDR3 sequence is CASSTQGGNSNQPQHF. CDR3 nucleotides: TGTGCCAGTAGTACGCAGGGAGGGAATAGCAATCAGCCCCAGCATTTT.

The chain combines TRBV19 with TRBJ1-2; D might be TRBD1 (5 bases). V dropped 2 bases and J dropped 2 bases, with 15 bases sitting between them. This CDR3 is 16 amino acids long. Germline-derived CDR1 and CDR2 are LNHDA and SQIVND (reference sequence). The CDR3 loop is CASSITLWTQNYGYTF. The CDR3 DNA sequence: TGTGCCAGTAGTATAACCCTCTGGACACAAAACTATGGCTACACCTTC.

The chain employs TRBV27 and TRBJ2-1; weak D call: TRBD2 (6 bases). The CDR3 has 14 amino acids. The V gene lost 6 bases and the J gene lost 4 bases, with 13 bases spanning the gap. The germline CDR1 and CDR2 sequences are MNHEY and SMNVEV (reference sequence). DNA for the CDR3: TGTGCCAGCAGCGTAAGCGGGCAGTACAATGAGCAGTTCTTC. Its translation: CASSVSGQYNEQFF.

The chain is built from TRBV2 and TRBJ2-2; D perhaps matches TRBD2 (6 bases). V was cut by 7 bases and J by 1 base, with 7 bases left in between. The CDR3 runs to 13 residues. Germline CDR1 reads SNHLY; CDR2 reads FYNNEI. The DNA for the CDR3 is TGTGCCAGCAAGGGACTGAACACCGGGGAGCTGTTTTTT. Its protein product is CASKGLNTGELFF.

In this sample, this clone turned up a few times. This chain connects TRBV7-2 to TRBJ1-6; 8 nucleotides match TRBD1. The V gene's germline CDR1 is SGHTA and CDR2 FQGNSA. The CDR3 extends over 13 amino acids. The V and J ends lost 4 bases and 9 bases, in that order; junction bases with no gene match: 2. CDR3 protein: CASSSDRVSPLHF. The CDR3 nucleotides read TGTGCCAGCAGCTCGGACAGGGTTTCACCCCTCCACTTT.

The chain joins TRBV4-3 to TRBJ2-1; 10 positions agree with TRBD2. Germline CDR1 and CDR2: LGHNA and YSLEER. The CDR3 runs 17 residues. Trimming at V came to 0 bases and at J to 3 bases, leaving 5 bases not matched to a gene. DNA of the CDR3: TGCGCCAGCAGCCAAGATACGGCTAGCGGGGGCTACAATGAGCAGTTCTTC. Its translation: CASSQDTASGGYNEQFF.

This clone was seen repeatedly, ten times or more. CDR3 sequence reads: CSASATGGSGANVLTF. The CDR3 coding sequence is TGCAGTGCTAGTGCGACAGGGGGCTCTGGGGCCAACGTCCTGACTTTC. V is TRBV20-1 and J is TRBJ2-6; 9 bases match TRBD1. CDR1 and CDR2 (germline): DFQATT, SNEGSKA (reference sequence). Trimming removed 3 bases from V and 0 bases from J; junction bases left unmatched: 3. The CDR3 runs to 16 residues.

The V call is TRBV3-1 (or the pseudogene TRBV3-2), the J call TRBJ2-5, with TRBD1 as a possible D gene (6 bases). Trimming shortened V by 10 bases and J by 3 bases, and 15 bases separated the two germline ends. Germline assignment: CDR1 LGHDT and CDR2 YNNKEL (reference sequence). This CDR3 region has 13 residues. CDR3 sequence: CAMPGADKETQYF. CDR3 nucleotides: TGTGCCATGCCAGGGGCGGACAAAGAGACCCAGTACTTC.

This clone appeared a few times. The J gene is TRBJ2-1, the V gene TRBV28, with D uncertain. The CDR3 loop spans 12 amino acids. From germline, CDR1 is MDHEN and CDR2 SYDVKM. Trimming stripped 3 bases from V and 4 bases from J, with 4 bases between. The CDR3 region is CASSLRYNEQFF. The CDR3 region has the DNA TGTGCCAGCAGTTTGAGGTACAATGAGCAGTTCTTC.

The sample holds a few counts of this clone. This CDR3 is CASSEGMRNQPQHF. CDR3 DNA sequence: TGTGCCAGCAGTGAAGGCATGAGAAATCAGCCCCAGCATTTT. This sequence joins TRBV6-1 and TRBJ1-5; D is uncertain. Trimming took 1 base from V and 4 from J, leaving 8 bases between them. The CDR3 has 14 residues. CDR1 is MNHNS, CDR2 SASEGT, per germline.

This chain links TRBV10-3 with TRBJ1-2; unclear D gene. Deletions cut 2 bases from V and 5 bases from J, with 6 bases between. The CDR3 spans 12 residues. In germline, CDR1 is ENHRY, CDR2 SYGVKD. The CDR3 loop reads CAISENGYGYTF. The CDR3 DNA reads as TGTGCCATCAGTGAGAACGGGTATGGCTACACCTTC.

The V and J genes are TRBV5-1 and TRBJ2-1, with TRBD2 matching 7 bases. With V trimmed by 2 bases and J by 1 base, 3 bases remained unmatched. The CDR3 loop spans 15 amino acids. The germline V gene has CDR1 SGHRS and CDR2 YFSETQ. Here the CDR3 DNA reads TGCGCCAGCAGCTTCGTAGCGGGTTCCTACAATGAGCAGTTCTTC. Encoded protein: CASSFVAGSYNEQFF.

This clone was seen only a few times. This chain connects TRBV4-2 to TRBJ2-2; D is perhaps TRBD1 (5 bases). The CDR3 sequence is 16 residues long. Germline V gene lookup returns CDR1 LGHNA and CDR2 YNFKEQ. V was pared by 0 bases and J by 6 bases, with 14 bases between. The DNA of the CDR3 is TGTGCCAGCAGCCAAGAATTACAGGTTGGGGCCGGGGAGCTGTTTTTT. Translation gives CASSQELQVGAGELFF.

This chain's CDR3 is CASSTRLADNNEQFF. In DNA form, the CDR3 reads TGCGCCAGCAGCACCAGACTAGCGGATAACAATGAGCAGTTCTTC. The rearrangement links TRBV5-1 to TRBJ2-1; 9 bases fit TRBD2. The germline V gene has CDR1 SGHRS and CDR2 YFSETQ. The CDR3 runs to 15 residues. The V segment lost 4 bases and the J segment 5 bases; nucleotides outside the gene matches: 7.

The CDR3 region is CASSQSQTGATGELFF. CDR3 bases: TGTGCCAGCTCTCAATCTCAGACAGGGGCTACCGGGGAGCTGTTTTTT. The gene calls are TRBV18 and TRBJ2-2; TRBD1 aligns across 8 bases. Germline V CDR1 and CDR2: KGHSH, LQKENI. V was clipped by 6 bases and J by 5 bases; unmatched bases: 11. The CDR3 loop spans 16 amino acids.

V is TRBV7-9 and J is TRBJ2-1; D perhaps matches TRBD2 (6 bases). CDR3 size: 14 residues. Germline V gene sequence: CDR1 SEHNR, CDR2 FQNEAQ (reference sequence). V was cut by 3 bases and J by 7 bases, with 13 bases left in between. CDR3: CASSFDPGGNEQFF. DNA for the CDR3: TGTGCCAGCAGCTTTGATCCCGGAGGGAATGAGCAGTTCTTC.

This rearrangement joins TRBV6-1 to TRBJ1-2; a possible D gene is TRBD1 (5 bases). V was pared by 2 bases and J by 3 bases, with 10 bases between. The CDR3 length is 14 residues. Germline V gives CDR1 MNHNS, CDR2 SASEGT. CDR3 sequence: CASSERQLYYGYTF. CDR3 in DNA: TGTGCCAGCAGTGAACGACAGCTGTACTATGGCTACACCTTC.

The J gene is TRBJ2-7, the V gene TRBV19; 10 bases line up with TRBD1. The V gene's germline CDR1 is LNHDA and CDR2 SQIVND (reference sequence). This CDR3 region has 14 residues. The ends lost 6 bases at V and 5 bases at J; junction bases unmatched: 7. This CDR3 is CASSRDRGIHEQYF. The CDR3 DNA is TGTGCCAGTAGCCGGGACAGGGGTATCCACGAGCAGTACTTC. The full variable domain, rest sourced from reference TRBV19 and TRBJ2-7, is DGGITQSPKYLFRKEGQNVTLSCEQNLNHDAMYWYRQDPGQGLRLIYYSQIVNDFQKGDIAEGYSVSREKKESFPLTVTSAQKNPTAFYLCASSRDRGIHEQYFGPGTRLTVT.

The CDR3 nucleotides read TGTGCAAGTCGGTCTACAGGGTTTAACTATGGCTACACCTTC. The encoded protein is CASRSTGFNYGYTF. This chain uses TRBV12-2 with TRBJ1-2; the table's D call, TRBD1, was not checked against the DNA. TRBV12-2 is recorded as a pseudogene. The CDR3 contains 14 residues.

The chain joins TRBV7-2 to TRBJ2-7, with 8 bases that match TRBD2. J was trimmed by 7 bases and V by 5 bases; bases with no gene match: 13. The CDR3 runs to 15 residues. Germline V lookup: CDR1 SGHTA, CDR2 FQGNSA. DNA for the CDR3: TGTGCCAGCAGCCCCTCCGGGACTAGAGATCGGGAGCAGTACTTC. Translated, it gives CASSPSGTRDREQYF.

The rearrangement uses TRBV25-1 and TRBJ1-6; 7 bases are a match to TRBD1. The V gene end was trimmed by 4 bases and the J gene end by 7 bases; junction bases not matched to a gene: 4. CDR3 length: 14 residues. Germline V gene lookup returns CDR1 MGHDK and CDR2 SYGVNS. DNA of the CDR3: TGTGCCAGCAGTGGAGGGACAGTCAATTCACCCCTCCACTTT. It translates to CASSGGTVNSPLHF.

V gene TRBV3-1 (or the pseudogene TRBV3-2) combines with J gene TRBJ1-2, with TRBD1 matching over 11 bases. The CDR3 is 16 residues long. J lost 4 bases, V lost 0 bases, and 4 bases had no gene match. Germline-derived CDR1 and CDR2 are LGHDT and YNNKEL (reference sequence). The CDR3 DNA is TGTGCCAGCAGCCAAGATTGGACAGGGGGCATCTATGGCTACACCTTC. It encodes CASSQDWTGGIYGYTF.